This TCR beta chain was recorded in a study of T cell repertoires in cytomegalovirus infection. Study-level background: Use of recently identified HLA-C-restricted and well-studied HLA-B-restricted CMV epitopes was part of the study.

Deletions cut 2 bases from V and 2 bases from J, with 16 bases between. The CDR3 runs 16 residues. CDR1 is SGHVS, CDR2 FNYEAQ, per germline. One entry per CDR3 protein, called by TCRdb with MiXCR from the reads. Among around 900,000 distinct CDR3 sequences listed, about a third were seen once. This clonotype was picked up many times. Antigen specificity is unknown. The chain joins TRBV7-6 to TRBJ2-7; perhaps D is TRBD1 or TRBD2 (6 bases each). The specimen comprised cultured CD8+ T cells from PBMCs, sampled from culture after CMV antigen stimulation. The source of this sequence is a human donor in good health (CMV status not recorded). Some clones in this sample may be carry-over from other donors' samples. This CDR3 is CASSLSGAAGTYEQYF. DNA for the CDR3: TGTGCCAGCAGCTTATCGGGGGCCGCGGGAACCTACGAGCAGTACTTC.